The rows below give T cell receptor beta chains drawn from one sample of a study of T cell repertoires in cytomegalovirus infection. No antigen has been assigned to these receptors. Using its own MiXCR run on the reads, TCRdb lists one record per CDR3 protein. The sample has about 150,000 distinct CDR3 sequences; about 31% are singletons. The sequencing used CD8+ T cells from cultured PBMCs, collected from culture after CMV antigen stimulation. These receptors came from a human donor in good health (CMV status not recorded). Some clones in this sample may be carry-over from other donors' samples. Both conserved end residues are part of each CDR3. The D gene is left open where the match is weak. Not all rows give a size; the values are once, few, many and, for expanded clones, a class.

J gene | D gene | clone size | V gene | CDR3 protein | CDR3 DNA
TRBJ2-2 | TRBD2 | few | TRBV6-4 | CASSDWTSGGENTGELFF | TGTGCCAGCAGTGATTGGACTAGCGGGGGAGAGAACACCGGGGAGCTGTTTTTT
TRBJ2-1 | . | few | TRBV19 | CASTVAGNSYNEQFF | TGTGCCAGTACGGTCGCGGGCAACTCCTACAATGAGCAGTTCTTC
TRBJ2-2 | . | . | TRBV27 | CASSSLGSTGELFF | TGTGCCAGCAGTTCCCTGGGCAGCACCGGGGAGCTGTTTTTT
TRBJ2-1 | . | . | TRBV5-6 | CASTPAPYRPGEQFF | TGTGCCAGCACTCCGGCCCCATATCGTCCGGGCGAGCAGTTCTTC
TRBJ1-2 | . | . | TRBV6-5 | CASSYSRGDGYTF | TGTGCCAGCAGTTACTCGAGGGGGGACGGCTACACCTTC
TRBJ1-4 | . | . | TRBV25-1 | CASSEYASPEKLFF | TGTGCCAGCAGTGAATATGCCAGTCCTGAAAAACTGTTTTTT
TRBJ2-7 | . | . | TRBV25-1 | CASSDSDGSYEQYF | TGTGCCAGCAGTGATTCGGACGGTTCCTACGAGCAGTACTTC
TRBJ1-1 | . | many | TRBV20-1 | CSATDSSRTEAFF | TGCAGTGCTACCGACAGTTCTAGGACTGAAGCTTTCTTT
TRBJ2-2 | . | . | TRBV15 | CATSGTANTGELFF | TGTGCCACTAGCGGGACAGCGAACACCGGGGAGCTGTTTTTT
TRBJ2-7 | . | few | TRBV6-2/TRBV6-3 | CASSYGTPTYEQYF | TGTGCCAGCAGTTATGGGACTCCTACTTACGAGCAGTACTTC
TRBJ2-3 | TRBD2 | few | TRBV6-1 | CASSLGAGPTDTQYF | TGTGCCAGCAGTCTTGGAGCGGGGCCCACAGATACGCAGTATTTT